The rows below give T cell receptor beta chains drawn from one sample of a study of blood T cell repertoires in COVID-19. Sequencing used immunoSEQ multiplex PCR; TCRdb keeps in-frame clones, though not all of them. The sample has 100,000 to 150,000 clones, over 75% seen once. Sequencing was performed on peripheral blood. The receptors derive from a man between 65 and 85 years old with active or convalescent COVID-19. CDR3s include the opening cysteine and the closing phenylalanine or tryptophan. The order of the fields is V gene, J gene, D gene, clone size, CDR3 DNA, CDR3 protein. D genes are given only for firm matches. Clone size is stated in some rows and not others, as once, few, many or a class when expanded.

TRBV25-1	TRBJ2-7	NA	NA	TGTGCCAGCAGGGGAGGAACTTACGAGCAGTACTTC	CASRGGTYEQYF
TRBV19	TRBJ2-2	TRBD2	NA	TGTGCCAGTAAGGGTCTAGCGGGAGTCCGAAACACCGGGGAGCTGTTTTTT	CASKGLAGVRNTGELFF
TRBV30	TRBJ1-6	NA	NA	TGTGCCTTGGTCCGACAGGTTAATTCACCCCTCCACTTT	CALVRQVNSPLHF
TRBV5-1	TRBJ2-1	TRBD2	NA	TGCGCCAGCAGCTTGGGAGCGGGAGGCAATGAGCAGTTCTTC	CASSLGAGGNEQFF
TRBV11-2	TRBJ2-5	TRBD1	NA	TGTGCCAGCAGCTACGGGACAGCGCAAGAGACCCAGTACTTC	CASSYGTAQETQYF
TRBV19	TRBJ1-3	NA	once	TGTGCCAGTAGGATGGACAGTGACTCTGGAAACACCATATATTTT	CASRMDSDSGNTIYF
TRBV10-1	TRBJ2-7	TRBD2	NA	TGCGCCAGCAGTGAGTCTAGCGGGTTAGCCTACGAGCAGTACTTC	CASSESSGLAYEQYF
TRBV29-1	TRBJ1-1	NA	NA	TGCAGCGTTGCACAGGTGGTGAACACTGAAGCTTTCTTT	CSVAQVVNTEAFF
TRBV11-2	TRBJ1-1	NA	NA	TGTGCCAGCAGCTTAGGAGGCAGCCTCAACACTGAAGCTTTCTTT	CASSLGGSLNTEAFF
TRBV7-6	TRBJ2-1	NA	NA	TGTGCCAGCAGTATTAACCGCGGATACTCCTACAATGAGCAGTTCTTC	CASSINRGYSYNEQFF
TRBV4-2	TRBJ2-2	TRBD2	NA	TGTGCCAGCAGCCAACTGGCGGGACTATCGAACACCGGGGAGCTGTTTTTT	CASSQLAGLSNTGELFF
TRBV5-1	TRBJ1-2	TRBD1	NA	TGCGCCAGCAGACTCCCGGGACAGGTTTCCTATGGCTACACCTTC	CASRLPGQVSYGYTF
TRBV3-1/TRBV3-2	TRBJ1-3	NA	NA	TGTGCCAGCAGCCAAATCCAGGGGCTAGATGGAAACACCATATATTTT	CASSQIQGLDGNTIYF
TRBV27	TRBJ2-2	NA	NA	TGTGCCAGCAGTTTTTCCGTAGAGAGGGTTAGCACCGGGGAGCTGTTTTTT	CASSFSVERVSTGELFF
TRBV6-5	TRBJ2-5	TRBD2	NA	TGTGCCAGCAGTTACCATCTGACTAGCGAGACCCAGTACTTC	CASSYHLTSETQYF
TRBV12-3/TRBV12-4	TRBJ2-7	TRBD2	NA	TGTGCCAGCAGCACTAGCGGATCCTACGAGCAGTACTTC	CASSTSGSYEQYF
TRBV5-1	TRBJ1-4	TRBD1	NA	TGCGCCAGCAGCTCGACAGGGGAGGACGAAAAACTGTTTTTT	CASSSTGEDEKLFF
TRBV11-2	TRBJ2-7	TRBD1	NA	TGTGCCAGCAGCCCCGGGACAGCGGTTGTTTCCTACGAGCAGTACTTC	CASSPGTAVVSYEQYF
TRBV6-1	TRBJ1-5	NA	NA	TGTGCCAGCAGTGACCGGACATTTCGCATAGGGCCCCAGCATTTT	CASSDRTFRIGPQHF
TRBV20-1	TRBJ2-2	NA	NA	TGCAGTGCTAGTTTTAGCGGGAACACCGGGGAGCTGTTTTTT	CSASFSGNTGELFF
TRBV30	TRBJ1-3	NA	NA	TGTGCCTGGCAGGGAAACTCTGGAAACACCATATATTTT	CAWQGNSGNTIYF
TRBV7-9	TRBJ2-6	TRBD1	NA	TGTGCCAGCAGCGGGCCCGGGACAGGGACGTCCAACGTCCTGACTTTC	CASSGPGTGTSNVLTF
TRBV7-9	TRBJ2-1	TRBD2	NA	TGTGCCAGCAGCTACCTAGCGGGAGTAGGGAATGAGCAGTTCTTC	CASSYLAGVGNEQFF
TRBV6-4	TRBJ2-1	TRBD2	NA	TGTGCCAGCAGACTCGGGACTAGCGGGAGCCATGAGCAGTTCTTC	CASRLGTSGSHEQFF
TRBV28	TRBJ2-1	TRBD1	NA	TGTGCCAGCAGTACCGGGACAGGAGGTATCAATGAGCAGTTCTTC	CASSTGTGGINEQFF
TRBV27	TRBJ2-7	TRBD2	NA	TGTGCCAGCAGTTTGGGGACGGGGGGCTCCTACGAGCAGTACTTC	CASSLGTGGSYEQYF
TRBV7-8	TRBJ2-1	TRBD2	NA	TGTGCCAGCAGCCCCGGAGGACTAGCGGGGGGCGAGCAGTTCTTC	CASSPGGLAGGEQFF
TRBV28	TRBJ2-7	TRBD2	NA	TGTGCCAGCAGTCGACTAGCGGGAGGATTATTCTACGAGCAGTACTTC	CASSRLAGGLFYEQYF
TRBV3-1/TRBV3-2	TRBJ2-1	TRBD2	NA	TGTGCCAGCAGCCAAGAAGGGCAGCGGGAGAGCCACAATGAGCAGTTCTTC	CASSQEGQRESHNEQFF
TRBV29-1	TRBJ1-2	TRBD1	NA	TGCAGCGTTTCCGGGACAGGGGGCAAGAGCTACACCTTC	CSVSGTGGKSYTF
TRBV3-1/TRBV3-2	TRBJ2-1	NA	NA	TGTGCCAGCAGCCTATCCGGGACAAAGAATGAGCAGTTCTTC	CASSLSGTKNEQFF
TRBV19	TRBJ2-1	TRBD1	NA	TGTGCCAGTAACCCGGGACAGGGCAATGAGCAGTTCTTC	CASNPGQGNEQFF